This T cell receptor beta chain was captured by sequencing in a study of PD-1 and CTLA-4 blockade in melanoma. TCRdb's table, derived via immunoSEQ multiplex PCR, lists solely in-frame clones and lacks some. The sample lists around 20,000 clones, around 88% occurring once. V was clipped by 0 bases and J by 6 bases, with 11 bases between them. This CDR3 has 15 residues. CDR1 and CDR2 (germline): MNHEY, SVGEGT. This clone was observed a single time. The specimen was CD8+ T cells from peripheral blood, collected before anti-PD-1 treatment. The source of this sequence is a human donor with melanoma. The V call is TRBV6-2 or TRBV6-3, the J call TRBJ1-4, with unresolved D. In DNA, the CDR3 is TGTGCCAGCAGTTACTCGGAGACGGAGGATGAAAAACTGTTTTTT. This sequence encodes CASSYSETEDEKLFF.